The 18 T cell receptor beta chains below were found in one sample sequenced in a study of a mutant IDH1 vaccine in newly diagnosed glioma. Their recognized antigens are unknown. TCRdb's table, derived via immunoSEQ multiplex PCR, lists solely in-frame clones and lacks some. The sample includes 60,000 to 65,000 clones, about four fifths of them seen just once. Time point indicated: week 47, end of study. The study gave 300 ug of mutant IDH1 20-mer peptide per vaccine dose, with topical imiquimod. Sequenced here: PBMCs, sampled from a glioma patient whose treatment included an IDH1 peptide vaccine. The receptors shown here come from a young man with glioma.

The genes are TRBV19 and TRBJ2-7; D remains unclear. The germline V gene has CDR1 LNHDA and CDR2 SQIVND (reference sequence). The length of the CDR3 is 13 residues. V shed 3 bases and J shed 0 bases, with 6 bases lying between them. Written as DNA, the CDR3 is TGTGCCAGTAGTATTTGGGGCTCCTACGAGCAGTACTTC. Its translation: CASSIWGSYEQYF.

This clone came up once. This sequence joins TRBV19 and TRBJ2-4; TRBD2 matches 12 bases. The CDR3 covers 18 residues. Germline trimming cut 2 bases from V and 2 bases from J; bases unmatched to any gene: 7. From germline, CDR1 is LNHDA and CDR2 SQIVND (reference sequence). In nucleotides, the CDR3 is TGTGCCAGTAGTATAACCGGACTAGCGGGGAAGTCCAAAAACATTCAGTACTTC. Its protein product is CASSITGLAGKSKNIQYF.

V and J are TRBV7-9 and TRBJ1-2; D gene ambiguous. Trimming cost V 1 base and J 7 bases, with 13 bases left between them. The CDR3 runs 14 residues. The germline CDR1 and CDR2 sequences are SEHNR and FQNEAQ (reference sequence). The CDR3 region is CASSLDALGPGYTF. CDR3 in DNA: TGTGCCAGCAGCTTAGACGCCCTCGGTCCTGGCTACACCTTC.

The CDR3 DNA reads as TGCAGCGTTGCCGGGACAGGCCTTGGGGACACTGAAGCTTTCTTT. Residues: CSVAGTGLGDTEAFF. The chain has TRBV29-1 and TRBJ1-1, with 8 bases lining up with TRBD1. J gave up 3 bases and V 4 bases, and 10 bases lay outside the gene matches. The germline V gene encodes CDR1 SQVTM and CDR2 ANQGSEA. This CDR3 is 15 amino acids long.

This clone came up a few times. The chain combines TRBV18 with TRBJ2-7, with D possibly called TRBD1 or TRBD2 (6 bases each). V lost 1 base to trimming and J lost 2 bases, with 15 bases between them. The CDR3 loop spans 16 amino acids. Germline values: CDR1 KGHSH, CDR2 LQKENI. The CDR3 DNA reads TGTGCCAGCTCACCACTTGGCGGGACACAAACCTACGAGCAGTACTTC. Protein sequence: CASSPLGGTQTYEQYF.

This clone was counted once. This rearrangement joins TRBV10-2 to TRBJ1-2, with D perhaps TRBD1 (6 bases). The germline gives CDR1 WSHSY, CDR2 SAAADI. The CDR3 length is 14 residues. V was pared by 5 bases and J by 0 bases, with 10 bases between. The CDR3 sequence: CASSNGQSNYGYTF. CDR3 bases: TGCGCCAGCAGTAACGGACAGTCTAACTATGGCTACACCTTC.

This chain uses TRBV7-6 with TRBJ2-1, with 8 bases fitting TRBD1. V was clipped by 3 bases and J by 8 bases; unmatched bases: 9. The CDR3 is 15 residues long. Germline lookup yields CDR1 SGHVS and CDR2 FNYEAQ. This CDR3 reads CASSLRQGSPHEQFF. CDR3 DNA: TGTGCCAGCAGCTTGAGACAGGGGTCACCCCATGAGCAGTTCTTC.

The chain is built from TRBV28 and TRBJ1-3, with no clear D. Per germline, CDR1 MDHEN and CDR2 SYDVKM. The V gene lost 6 bases and the J gene lost 4 bases, with 10 bases spanning the gap. The CDR3 extends over 13 amino acids. The CDR3 DNA sequence: TGTGCCAGCAGGCCCCCCCGGGGAAACACCATATATTTT. Its protein product is CASRPPRGNTIYF.

This chain uses TRBV5-1 with TRBJ1-1, with 7 bases matching TRBD1. This CDR3 has 15 residues. From germline, CDR1 is SGHRS and CDR2 YFSETQ. The trim removed 5 bases at V and 4 bases at J, leaving 11 bases unmatched. The CDR3 DNA reads as TGCGCCAGCAGACCAACAGGGGCCTACAGCACTGAAGCTTTCTTT. Protein sequence: CASRPTGAYSTEAFF.

This clone occurred a few times. The CDR3 DNA reads TGCGCCAGCAGGGGACAATTGGATGAAAAACTGTTTTTT. It encodes CASRGQLDEKLFF. This sequence joins TRBV10-2 and TRBJ1-4, with D perhaps TRBD1 (6 bases). The germline CDR1 and CDR2 sequences are WSHSY and SAAADI. V dropped 6 bases and J dropped 6 bases, with 11 bases sitting between them. This CDR3 spans 13 amino acids.

This chain connects TRBV2 to TRBJ1-6; weak D call: TRBD1 (5 bases). The germline V gene encodes CDR1 SNHLY and CDR2 FYNNEI. CDR3 length: 15 residues. The V end lost 9 bases, the J end lost 7 bases, and 19 bases lay between the germline ends. As DNA, the CDR3 is TGTGCCAGTACCAACCAGGGAGTAGGGAATTCACCCCTCCACTTT. Its translation is CASTNQGVGNSPLHF.

J is TRBJ2-1 and V is TRBV2; 8 nucleotides agree with TRBD1. The trim removed 8 bases at V and 2 bases at J, leaving 14 bases unmatched. The CDR3 is made up of 17 amino acids. CDR1 SNHLY and CDR2 FYNNEI come from the germline V gene. The CDR3 spells CASGQGAGSSPYNEQFF. The CDR3 DNA is TGTGCCAGCGGACAGGGCGCGGGAAGTAGCCCCTACAATGAGCAGTTCTTC.

The rearrangement uses TRBV10-2 and TRBJ2-1, with TRBD1 matching over 7 bases. The CDR3 sequence is 13 residues long. With V trimmed by 6 bases and J by 5 bases, 4 bases remained unmatched. Germline V gene data show CDR1 as WSHSY and CDR2 as SAAADI. The CDR3, as DNA: TGCGCCAGCAGGGGACAGCTGCACAATGAGCAGTTCTTC. It specifies CASRGQLHNEQFF.

This clone was observed a few times. This chain connects TRBV19 to TRBJ1-1; 8 bases are a match to TRBD1. This CDR3 comprises 15 residues. The V and J ends lost 5 bases and 2 bases, in that order; junction bases with no gene match: 7. Germline-derived CDR1 and CDR2 are LNHDA and SQIVND (reference sequence). The CDR3 DNA follows: TGTGCCAGTAGTCCCCCGGGACAGGTTAACACTGAAGCTTTCTTT. As protein: CASSPPGQVNTEAFF.

The rearrangement uses TRBV6-5 and TRBJ1-2, with a possible D match to TRBD1 (6 bases). The germline V and J ends were trimmed by 5 bases and 4 bases, with 11 bases remaining between them. This CDR3 contains 13 residues. Germline CDR1 reads MNHEY; CDR2 reads SVGAGI. The CDR3 region has the DNA TGTGCCAGCAGTCCCGACAGGACCTATGGCTACACCTTC. This translates into CASSPDRTYGYTF.

The chain combines TRBV11-2 with TRBJ2-7, with 9 bases lining up with TRBD2. Germline-derived CDR1 and CDR2 are SGHAT and FQNNGV. This CDR3 region has 15 residues. With V trimmed by 3 bases and J by 1 base, 4 bases remained unmatched. The CDR3 nucleotides read TGTGCCAGCAGCTTCGCGGGGGGGAATTCCTACGAGCAGTACTTC. It yields the protein CASSFAGGNSYEQYF.

V usage is TRBV18 and J usage is TRBJ2-7; weak D call: TRBD1 (5 bases). The germline V gene has CDR1 KGHSH and CDR2 LQKENI. Trimming removed 3 bases from V and 3 bases from J, with 12 bases in between. There are 14 residues in the CDR3. In nucleotides, the CDR3 is TGTGCCAGCTCACCCACCAGGGCCTTCTACGAGCAGTACTTC. This translates into CASSPTRAFYEQYF.

The chain carries TRBV28 and TRBJ2-7; D gene unclear. The V end lost 3 bases, the J end lost 8 bases, and 8 bases lay between the germline ends. CDR1 and CDR2 (germline): MDHEN, SYDVKM. This CDR3 spans 11 amino acids. The CDR3, as DNA: TGTGCCAGCAGTTTGCTTGGCCAGCAGTACTTC. This codes for CASSLLGQQYF. Supplemented by reference TRBV28 and TRBJ2-7, the full variable domain reads DVKVTQSSRYLVKRTGEKVFLECVQDMDHENMFWYRQDPGLGLRLIYFSYDVKMKEKGDIPEGYSVSREKKERFSLILESASTNQTSMYLCASSLLGQQYFGPGTRLTVT.